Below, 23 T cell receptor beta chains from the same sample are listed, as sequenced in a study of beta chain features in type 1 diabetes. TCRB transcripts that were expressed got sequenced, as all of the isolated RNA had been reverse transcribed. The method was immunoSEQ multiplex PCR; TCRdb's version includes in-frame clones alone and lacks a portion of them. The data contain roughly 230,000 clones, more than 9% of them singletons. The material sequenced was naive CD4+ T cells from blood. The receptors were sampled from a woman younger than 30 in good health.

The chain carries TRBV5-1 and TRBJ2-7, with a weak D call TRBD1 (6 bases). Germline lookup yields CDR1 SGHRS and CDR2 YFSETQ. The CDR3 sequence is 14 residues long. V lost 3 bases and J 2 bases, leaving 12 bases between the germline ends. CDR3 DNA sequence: TGCGCCAGCAGCTCAGGGACATTAACCTACGAGCAGTACTTC. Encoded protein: CASSSGTLTYEQYF.

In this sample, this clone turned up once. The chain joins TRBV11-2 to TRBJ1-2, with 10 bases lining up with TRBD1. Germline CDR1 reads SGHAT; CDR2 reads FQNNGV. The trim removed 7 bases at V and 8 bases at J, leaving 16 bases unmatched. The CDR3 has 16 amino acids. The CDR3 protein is CASTQGYGTGERGYTF. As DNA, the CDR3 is TGTGCCAGCACCCAGGGGTATGGGACAGGGGAACGAGGCTACACCTTC.

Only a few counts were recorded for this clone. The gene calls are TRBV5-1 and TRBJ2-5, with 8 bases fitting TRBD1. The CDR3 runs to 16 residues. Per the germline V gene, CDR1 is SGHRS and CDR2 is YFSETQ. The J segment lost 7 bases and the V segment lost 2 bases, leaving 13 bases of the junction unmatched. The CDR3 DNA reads TGCGCCAGCAGCTTCGACAGGGGCGCAGGTACGGGGACCCAGTACTTC. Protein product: CASSFDRGAGTGTQYF.

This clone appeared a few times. The chain's CDR3 is CASSLMDRIEQYF. The CDR3 region has the DNA TGTGCCAGCAGTTTAATGGACAGGATCGAGCAGTACTTC. The chain carries TRBV28 and TRBJ2-7, with TRBD1 identical over 7 bases. From germline, CDR1 is MDHEN and CDR2 SYDVKM. The CDR3 covers 13 residues. Unmatched junction bases numbered 4, after V lost 2 bases and J lost 6 bases.

CDR3 loop: CAWTGQGGQPQHF. The CDR3 region has the DNA TGTGCCTGGACCGGCCAGGGGGGACAGCCCCAGCATTTT. The chain uses TRBV30 and TRBJ1-5; 7 nucleotides align to TRBD1. Germline V gene data show CDR1 as GTSNPN and CDR2 as SVGIG (reference sequence). There are 13 residues in the CDR3. With V trimmed by 4 bases and J by 7 bases, 7 bases remained unmatched.

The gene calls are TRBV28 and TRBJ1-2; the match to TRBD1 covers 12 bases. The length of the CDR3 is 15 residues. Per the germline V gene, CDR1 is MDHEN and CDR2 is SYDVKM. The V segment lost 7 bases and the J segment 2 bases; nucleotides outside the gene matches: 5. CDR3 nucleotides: TGTGCCAGCACCAGAGGGACAGGGGGCAACTATGGCTACACCTTC. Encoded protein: CASTRGTGGNYGYTF.

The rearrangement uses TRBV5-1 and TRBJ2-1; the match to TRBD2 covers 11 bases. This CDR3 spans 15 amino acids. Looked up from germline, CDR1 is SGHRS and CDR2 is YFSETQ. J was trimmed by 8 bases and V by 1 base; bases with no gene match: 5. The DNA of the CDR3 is TGCGCCAGCAGCTTGACACTAGCGGGGGACCATGAGCAGTTCTTC. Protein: CASSLTLAGDHEQFF.

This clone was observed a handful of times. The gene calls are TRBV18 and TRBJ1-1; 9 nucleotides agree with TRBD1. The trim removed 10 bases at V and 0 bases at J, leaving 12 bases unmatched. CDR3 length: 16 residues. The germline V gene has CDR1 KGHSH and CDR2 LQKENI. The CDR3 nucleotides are TGTGCCACACGGCTTGGACAGGGGCTCCTGAACACTGAAGCTTTCTTT. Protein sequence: CATRLGQGLLNTEAFF.

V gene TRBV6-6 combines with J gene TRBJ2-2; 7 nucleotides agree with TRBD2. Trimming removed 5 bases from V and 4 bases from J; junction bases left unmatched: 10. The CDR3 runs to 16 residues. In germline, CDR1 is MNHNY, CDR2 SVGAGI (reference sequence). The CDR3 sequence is CASSRNAGVSTGELFF. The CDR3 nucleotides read TGTGCCAGCAGTCGAAATGCGGGAGTGAGCACCGGGGAGCTGTTTTTT.

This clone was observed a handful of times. CDR3 in DNA: TGCGCCAGCAGCTTGGCCCAGGCCCGGGGCTACGAGCAGTACTTC. Amino acid sequence: CASSLAQARGYEQYF. The rearrangement uses TRBV5-1 and TRBJ2-7, with D possibly TRBD2 on 5 matching bases. Trimming took off 0 bases at V and 3 bases at J, with 13 bases between the two ends. The CDR3 covers 15 residues. CDR1 is SGHRS, CDR2 YFSETQ, per germline.

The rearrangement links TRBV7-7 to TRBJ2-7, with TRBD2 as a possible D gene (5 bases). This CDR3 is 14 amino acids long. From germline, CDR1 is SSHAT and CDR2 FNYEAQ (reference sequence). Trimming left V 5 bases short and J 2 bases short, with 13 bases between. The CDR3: CASSRDSGTYEQYF. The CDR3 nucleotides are TGTGCCAGCAGCCGCGACTCGGGAACCTACGAGCAGTACTTC.

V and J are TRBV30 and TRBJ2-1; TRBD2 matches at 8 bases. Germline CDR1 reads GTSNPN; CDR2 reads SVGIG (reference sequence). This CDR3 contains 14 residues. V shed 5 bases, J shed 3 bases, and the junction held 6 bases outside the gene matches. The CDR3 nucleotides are TGTGCCTGGTTACGACGGGAGGGCTACAATGAGCAGTTCTTC. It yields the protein CAWLRREGYNEQFF.

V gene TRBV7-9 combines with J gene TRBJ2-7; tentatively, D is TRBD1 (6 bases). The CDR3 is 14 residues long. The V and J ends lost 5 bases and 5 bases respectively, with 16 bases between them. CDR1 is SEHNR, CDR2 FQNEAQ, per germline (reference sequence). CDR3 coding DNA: TGTGCCAGCAGCCCTGCAGGGACATCTCACGAGCAGTACTTC. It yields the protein CASSPAGTSHEQYF.

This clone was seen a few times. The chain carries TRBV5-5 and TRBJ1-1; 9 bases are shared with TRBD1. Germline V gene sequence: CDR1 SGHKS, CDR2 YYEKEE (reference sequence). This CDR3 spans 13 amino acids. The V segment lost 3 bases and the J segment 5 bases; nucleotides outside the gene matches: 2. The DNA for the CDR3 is TGTGCCAGCAGCTGGGGACAGGGAACTGAAGCTTTCTTT. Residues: CASSWGQGTEAFF.

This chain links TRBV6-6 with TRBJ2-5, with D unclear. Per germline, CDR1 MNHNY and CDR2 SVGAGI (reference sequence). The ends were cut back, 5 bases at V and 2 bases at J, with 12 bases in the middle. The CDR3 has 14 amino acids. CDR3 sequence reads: CASSRDSLQETQYF. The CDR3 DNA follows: TGTGCCAGCAGTAGAGACTCTTTACAAGAGACCCAGTACTTC.

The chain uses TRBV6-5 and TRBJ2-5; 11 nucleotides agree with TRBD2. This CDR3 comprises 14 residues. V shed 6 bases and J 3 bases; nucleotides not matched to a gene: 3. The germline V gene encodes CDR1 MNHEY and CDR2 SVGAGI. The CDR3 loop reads CASSLTSGKETQYF. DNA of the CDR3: TGTGCCAGCAGCCTGACTAGCGGGAAAGAGACCCAGTACTTC.

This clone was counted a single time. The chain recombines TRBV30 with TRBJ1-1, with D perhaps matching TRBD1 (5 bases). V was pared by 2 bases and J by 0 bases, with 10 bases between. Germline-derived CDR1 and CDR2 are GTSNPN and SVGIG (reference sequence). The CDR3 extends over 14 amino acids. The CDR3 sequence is CAWSRGVMNTEAFF. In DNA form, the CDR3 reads TGTGCCTGGAGTAGGGGCGTAATGAACACTGAAGCTTTCTTT.

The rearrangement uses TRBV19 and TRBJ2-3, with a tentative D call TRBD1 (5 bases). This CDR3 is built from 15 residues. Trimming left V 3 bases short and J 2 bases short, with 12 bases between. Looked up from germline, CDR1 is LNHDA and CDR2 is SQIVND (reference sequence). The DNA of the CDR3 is TGTGCCAGTAGTATCAACAGGATCTCCACAGATACGCAGTATTTT. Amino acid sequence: CASSINRISTDTQYF.

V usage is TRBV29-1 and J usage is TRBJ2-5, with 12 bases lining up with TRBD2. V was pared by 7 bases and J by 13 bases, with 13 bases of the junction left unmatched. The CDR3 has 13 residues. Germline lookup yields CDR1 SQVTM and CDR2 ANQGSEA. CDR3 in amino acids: CSAGASGRAERYF. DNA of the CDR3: TGCAGCGCTGGGGCTAGCGGGAGGGCCGAACGGTACTTC.

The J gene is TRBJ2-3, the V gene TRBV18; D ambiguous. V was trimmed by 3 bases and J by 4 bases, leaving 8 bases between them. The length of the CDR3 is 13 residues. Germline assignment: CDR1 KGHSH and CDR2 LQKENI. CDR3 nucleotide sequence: TGTGCCAGCTCACCCCTCCCAGCAGATACGCAGTATTTT. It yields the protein CASSPLPADTQYF.

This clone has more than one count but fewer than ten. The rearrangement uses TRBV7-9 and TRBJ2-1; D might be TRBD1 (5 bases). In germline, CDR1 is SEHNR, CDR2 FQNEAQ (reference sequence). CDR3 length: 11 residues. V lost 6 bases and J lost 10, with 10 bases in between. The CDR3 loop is CASRGAVEQFF. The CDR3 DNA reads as TGTGCCAGCAGAGGGGCCGTAGAGCAGTTCTTC.

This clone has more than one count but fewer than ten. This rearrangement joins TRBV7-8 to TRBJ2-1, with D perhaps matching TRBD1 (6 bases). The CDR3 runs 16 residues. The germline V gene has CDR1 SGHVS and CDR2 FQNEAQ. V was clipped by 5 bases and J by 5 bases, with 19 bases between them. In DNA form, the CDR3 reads TGTGCCAGCAGCCCCAGGGACAAGCTTATCAACAATGAGCAGTTCTTC. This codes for CASSPRDKLINNEQFF.

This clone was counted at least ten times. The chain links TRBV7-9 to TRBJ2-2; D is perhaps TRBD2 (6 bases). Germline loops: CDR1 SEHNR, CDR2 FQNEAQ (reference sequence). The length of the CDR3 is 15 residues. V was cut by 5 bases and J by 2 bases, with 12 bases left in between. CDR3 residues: CASSPFGGNTGELFF. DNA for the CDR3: TGTGCCAGCAGCCCCTTCGGGGGTAACACCGGGGAGCTGTTTTTT. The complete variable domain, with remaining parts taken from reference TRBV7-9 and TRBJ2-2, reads DTGVSQNPRHKITKRGQNVTFRCDPISEHNRLYWYRQTLGQGPEFLTYFQNEAQLEKSRLLSDRFSAERPKGSFSTLEIQRTEQGDSAMYLCASSPFGGNTGELFFGEGSRLTVL.